This T cell receptor (beta chain) was sequenced for a study of T cells in tumors after PD-1 blockade. Study details: Tumor samples yielded around 20-fold more depth than single-cell TCR sequencing.

Looked up from germline, CDR1 is LGHDT and CDR2 is YNNKEL (reference sequence). CDR3 size: 17 residues. V was trimmed by 4 bases and J by 5 bases, leaving 21 bases between them. Clones were read by immunoSEQ multiplex PCR, and TCRdb kept only the in-frame ones, dropping some. The sample yields over 2,000 clones, 55% to 70% seen once. The rearrangement uses TRBV3-1 (or the pseudogene TRBV3-2) and TRBJ2-1; D uncertain. The sequences come from tumor tissue, collected after anti-PD-1 treatment. The TCR was taken from a human donor with basal cell carcinoma. The CDR3 loop reads CASSPQASAGPDNEQFF. CDR3 nucleotides: TGTGCCAGCAGCCCACAAGCAAGCGCCGGACCAGACAATGAGCAGTTCTTC.